These 24 T cell receptor beta chains share one sample of origin, sequenced in a study of cytomegalovirus exposure and HLA in healthy donors. The PCR had 60 Vbeta and 13 Jbeta primers. Generated by immunoSEQ multiplex PCR, the TCRdb table keeps only in-frame clones and is missing some. The table records roughly 100,000 clones, 70% to 85% of them present only once. Sequenced input: PBMCs. The receptors originated from a young man in good health and CMV-seropositive.

The chain carries TRBV19 and TRBJ1-5; 9 bases are shared with TRBD1. CDR3 length: 15 amino acids. V lost 6 bases, J lost 6 bases, and 9 bases stayed unmatched. Per germline, CDR1 LNHDA and CDR2 SQIVND (reference sequence). CDR3 DNA sequence: TGTGCCAGTAGCCTTGGGACAGGGTCTGGTCAGCCCCAGCATTTT. Its protein product is CASSLGTGSGQPQHF.

This clone came up a few times. The rearrangement links TRBV10-1 to TRBJ2-7; D possibly corresponds to TRBD2 (6 bases). With 0 bases removed from V and 0 bases from J, the gap between germline ends came to 6 bases. CDR3 length equals 14 residues. In germline, CDR1 is WNHNN, CDR2 SYGVQD (reference sequence). This CDR3 is CASSESSGSYEQYF. CDR3 nucleotide sequence: TGCGCCAGCAGTGAGTCTAGCGGCTCCTACGAGCAGTACTTC.

The chain employs TRBV2 and TRBJ1-1; 11 bases match TRBD1. The CDR3 spans 14 residues. Losses at the gene ends were 3 bases for V and 10 bases for J; bases not matched to a gene: 7. Germline CDR1 and CDR2: SNHLY and FYNNEI. The CDR3 sequence is CASSDGDRGKGAFF. DNA of the CDR3: TGTGCCAGCAGTGATGGGGACAGGGGGAAAGGAGCTTTCTTT.

The chain links TRBV6-5 to TRBJ1-4; D is possibly TRBD1 (5 bases). The CDR3 is 15 amino acids. The germline V and J ends were trimmed by 0 bases and 4 bases, with 9 bases remaining between them. CDR1 MNHEY and CDR2 SVGAGI come from the germline V gene. CDR3 sequence: CASSYSGQINEKLFF. The CDR3 DNA reads TGTGCCAGCAGTTACTCGGGGCAGATTAATGAAAAACTGTTTTTT.

This clone has more than one count but fewer than ten. The chain carries TRBV2 and TRBJ2-3; D is possibly TRBD1 (6 bases). Germline assignment: CDR1 SNHLY and CDR2 FYNNEI. The CDR3 is 13 amino acids. The V and J ends lost 8 bases and 2 bases respectively, with 11 bases between them. CDR3 sequence reads: CASLGTLTDTQYF. CDR3 in DNA: TGTGCCAGCTTAGGGACACTCACAGATACGCAGTATTTT.

This clone was counted a single time. The chain employs TRBV5-4 and TRBJ1-1; unclear D gene. V was cut by 0 bases and J by 0 bases, with 6 bases left in between. From germline, CDR1 is SGHNT and CDR2 YYREEE (reference sequence). The CDR3 has 14 residues. The chain's CDR3 is CASSLDGVNTEAFF. In DNA, the CDR3 is TGTGCCAGCAGCTTGGACGGGGTGAACACTGAAGCTTTCTTT.

The rearrangement uses TRBV7-2 and TRBJ2-4, with 8 positions matching TRBD1. V was pared by 2 bases and J by 6 bases, with 9 bases of the junction left unmatched. The CDR3 is made up of 16 amino acids. Germline CDR1 reads SGHTA; CDR2 reads FQGNSA. DNA of the CDR3: TGTGCCAGCAGCTTAAAAGGCAGGGGGCTGGGAAACATTCAGTACTTC. This translates into CASSLKGRGLGNIQYF.

This chain links TRBV6-1 with TRBJ1-4; a weak D match, TRBD1 (5 bases). Germline V gene sequence: CDR1 MNHNS, CDR2 SASEGT. V shed 1 base and J shed 6 bases, with 9 bases lying between them. This CDR3 is built from 14 residues. The CDR3, as DNA: TGTGCCAGCAGTGAAGACTGGGGGGATGAAAAACTGTTTTTT. It translates to CASSEDWGDEKLFF.

The V call is TRBV19, the J call TRBJ2-1; 10 bases fit TRBD2. The CDR3 is 16 amino acids. V was pared by 5 bases and J by 2 bases, with 6 bases of the junction left unmatched. The germline gives CDR1 LNHDA, CDR2 SQIVND (reference sequence). CDR3 DNA: TGTGCCAGTAGTTCGCTACTAGCGGGGACCTACAATGAGCAGTTCTTC. Translating gives CASSSLLAGTYNEQFF.

The genes are TRBV11-2 and TRBJ2-7, with 8 bases that match TRBD2. The CDR3 runs 15 residues. Trimming cost V 3 bases and J 0 bases; bases outside gene matches: 4. The germline gives CDR1 SGHAT, CDR2 FQNNGV. The CDR3 is CASSLASGSSYEQYF. The CDR3 nucleotides read TGTGCCAGCAGCTTGGCTAGCGGGTCCTCCTACGAGCAGTACTTC.

This clone showed up just once. The V and J genes are TRBV19 and TRBJ1-2, with TRBD1 as a possible D gene (5 bases). Germline CDR1 LNHDA, CDR2 SQIVND (reference sequence). The CDR3 extends over 14 amino acids. The chain's CDR3 is CSSKGDPKNYGYTF. The CDR3 nucleotides read TGTAGTTCGAAAGGGGATCCAAAGAACTATGGCTACACCTTC.

The chain carries TRBV25-1 and TRBJ1-2, with TRBD1 identical over 7 bases. There are 13 residues in the CDR3. J gave up 8 bases and V 7 bases, and 10 bases lay outside the gene matches. Germline CDR1 and CDR2: MGHDK and SYGVNS. CDR3 amino acids: CASKEGATMGYTF. DNA for the CDR3: TGTGCCAGCAAAGAGGGGGCGACTATGGGCTACACCTTC.

V usage is TRBV5-6 and J usage is TRBJ2-7; TRBD2 aligns across 7 bases. Unmatched junction bases numbered 6, after V lost 0 bases and J lost 6 bases. Germline-derived CDR1 and CDR2 are SGHDT and YYEEEE. CDR3 length: 14 amino acids. As DNA, the CDR3 is TGTGCCAGCAGCTTGGTGTTTCGGACTAGCGAGCAGTACTTC. Translating it yields CASSLVFRTSEQYF.

This rearrangement joins TRBV4-1 to TRBJ1-4; D possibly corresponds to TRBD1 (5 bases). Trimming took 0 bases from V and 6 from J, leaving 11 bases between them. The CDR3 spans 15 residues. Germline V gives CDR1 MGHRA, CDR2 YSYEKL. CDR3 sequence (DNA): TGCGCCAGCAGCCAAGAAGCAGGGATGGATGAAAAACTGTTTTTT. Its translation: CASSQEAGMDEKLFF.

The sample holds a few counts of this clone. V usage is TRBV18 and J usage is TRBJ2-7; D perhaps matches TRBD2 (5 bases). Trimming stripped 5 bases from V and 2 bases from J, with 19 bases between. The length of the CDR3 is 16 residues. CDR1 and CDR2 (germline): KGHSH, LQKENI. The CDR3 coding sequence is TGTGCCAGCTCATTCACCGGTGGAGGCCCAACCTACGAGCAGTACTTC. It yields the protein CASSFTGGGPTYEQYF.

The gene calls are TRBV28 and TRBJ2-7; unclear D gene. Trimming left V 2 bases short and J 2 bases short, with 7 bases between. CDR1 and CDR2 (germline): MDHEN, SYDVKM. The CDR3 has 13 amino acids. The CDR3 DNA sequence: TGTGCCAGCAGTTTACCGGTTACCTACGAGCAGTACTTC. This sequence encodes CASSLPVTYEQYF.

This rearrangement joins TRBV15 to TRBJ1-1; tentatively, D is TRBD1 (5 bases). CDR1 and CDR2 (germline): LNHNV, YYDKDF (reference sequence). V was cut by 3 bases and J by 4 bases, with 12 bases left in between. The CDR3 is 14 residues long. The CDR3 is CATSRGGVSTEAFF. CDR3 in DNA: TGTGCCACCAGCAGGGGAGGGGTTTCCACTGAAGCTTTCTTT. The entire variable domain, with the rest obtained from reference TRBV15 and TRBJ1-1, is as follows: DAMVIQNPRYQVTQFGKPVTLSCSQTLNHNVMYWYQQKSSQAPKLLFHYYDKDFNNEADTPDNFQSRRPNTSFCFLDIRSPGLGDTAMYLCATSRGGVSTEAFFGQGTRLTVV.

The CDR3 nucleotides are TGTGCCAGTGAAAATCGGGGCTCTGGAAACACCATATATTTT. As protein: CASENRGSGNTIYF. The chain links TRBV18 to TRBJ1-3; D is unclear. The CDR3 loop spans 14 amino acids. Trimming pared 9 bases from V and 0 bases from J, leaving 12 bases between. The germline CDR1 and CDR2 sequences are KGHSH and LQKENI.

The sample holds a few counts of this clone. The rearrangement uses TRBV4-2 and TRBJ2-3; 9 positions agree with TRBD1. Trimming cost V 4 bases and J 0 bases; bases outside gene matches: 5. This CDR3 spans 16 amino acids. CDR1 and CDR2 from the germline V gene are LGHNA and YNFKEQ. CDR3 nucleotide sequence: TGTGCCAGCAGCCCCCGGGACAGGGCTAGCACAGATACGCAGTATTTT. It codes for CASSPRDRASTDTQYF.

This clone is a singleton in its sample. The CDR3 nucleotides are TGCGCCAGCAGCCAAGAGGTAGCGGTCTCCTACGAGCAGTACTTC. It specifies CASSQEVAVSYEQYF. The chain carries TRBV4-3 and TRBJ2-7; possibly TRBD2 for D (6 bases). V gave up 0 bases and J gave up 0 bases, with 9 bases separating them. CDR1 and CDR2 from the germline V gene are LGHNA and YSLEER. The CDR3 is 15 residues long.

The V gene is TRBV5-1, the J gene TRBJ1-1; D might be TRBD1 (5 bases). The CDR3 runs to 15 residues. CDR1 is SGHRS, CDR2 YFSETQ, per germline. V was trimmed by 4 bases and J by 4 bases, leaving 17 bases between them. The DNA of the CDR3 is TGCGCCAGCAGCATGAATGCAGGGCAAGGCACTGAAGCTTTCTTT. Its protein is CASSMNAGQGTEAFF.

The J gene is TRBJ2-2, the V gene TRBV19, with 11 bases identical to TRBD1. This CDR3 contains 14 residues. Trimming removed 9 bases from V and 4 bases from J; junction bases left unmatched: 4. Germline V gene data show CDR1 as LNHDA and CDR2 as SQIVND (reference sequence). CDR3 nucleotides: TGTGCCAGCAGGGACAGGGGGATCACCGGGGAGCTGTTTTTT. Residues: CASRDRGITGELFF.

The genes are TRBV5-1 and TRBJ2-3; perhaps TRBD2 as D (5 bases). Trimming left V 4 bases short and J 7 bases short, with 10 bases between. This CDR3 spans 12 amino acids. CDR1 SGHRS and CDR2 YFSETQ come from the germline V gene. This CDR3 reads CASSVDGNTQYF. DNA of the CDR3: TGCGCCAGCAGCGTGGACGGGAATACGCAGTATTTT.

The chain carries TRBV7-9 and TRBJ2-7; 10 nucleotides match TRBD2. The junction had 5 bases not matched to a gene; V was cut back by 4 bases and J by 2 bases. Germline assignment: CDR1 SEHNR and CDR2 FQNEAQ (reference sequence). The CDR3 contains 15 residues. This chain's CDR3 is CASSYTSGDTYEQYV. In DNA form, the CDR3 reads TGTGCCAGCAGCTATACTAGCGGGGATACCTACGAGCAGTACGTC.